This T cell receptor beta chain comes out of a study of blood T cell repertoires in COVID-19. Germline trimming cut 4 bases from V and 6 bases from J; bases unmatched to any gene: 14. The CDR3 has 17 amino acids. Germline V lookup: CDR1 SGDLS, CDR2 YYNGEE. TCRdb keeps only in-frame clones here, not all; method: immunoSEQ multiplex PCR. The sample includes about 60,000 clones, about 84% of them seen just once. Material for sequencing was peripheral blood. This chain uses TRBV9 with TRBJ2-3; 10 bases fit TRBD1. This receptor was obtained from a human donor in a cohort sampled during active COVID-19. CDR3 bases: TGTGCCAGCAGCCCTCAACCGGGACAGGGGACGTCTGATACGCAGTATTTT. Amino acids: CASSPQPGQGTSDTQYF.